Listed here are 2 T cell receptor beta chains from one sample, sequenced in a study of patients and donors after allogeneic stem cell transplantation. Each CDR3 protein is one row after TCRdb ran MiXCR on the RT-PCR reads. The repertoire holds a few hundred thousand distinct CDR3 sequences, roughly two fifths seen once, with under 14% in the top ten. Sequenced sample: blood, either unsorted or a sorted T cell fraction (not recorded which). The receptors were sampled from a human donor who was either an allogeneic HSCT recipient or a stem cell or donor lymphocyte infusion donor (not recorded which). It is not recorded whose cells these are; they may come from a transplant donor.

The CDR3 region has the DNA TGTGCCAGCAGTTCCCGGGGGACGGAGCAGTTCTTC. Translating it yields CASSSRGTEQFF. The chain recombines TRBV11-3 with TRBJ2-1, with a possible D match to TRBD2 (6 bases). Germline values: CDR1 SGHNT, CDR2 YENEEA. The CDR3 runs to 12 residues. V was clipped by 6 bases and J by 10 bases, with 13 bases between them.

This clonotype was recorded a few times. The rearrangement joins TRBV12-3 or TRBV12-4 to TRBJ1-1, with no clear D. This CDR3 spans 11 amino acids. V was shortened by 1 base and J by 10 bases, with 7 bases between the two germline ends. The CDR3 DNA is TGTGCCAGCAGTTTAGGGGTAGTAGCTTTCTTT. This sequence encodes CASSLGVVAFF.